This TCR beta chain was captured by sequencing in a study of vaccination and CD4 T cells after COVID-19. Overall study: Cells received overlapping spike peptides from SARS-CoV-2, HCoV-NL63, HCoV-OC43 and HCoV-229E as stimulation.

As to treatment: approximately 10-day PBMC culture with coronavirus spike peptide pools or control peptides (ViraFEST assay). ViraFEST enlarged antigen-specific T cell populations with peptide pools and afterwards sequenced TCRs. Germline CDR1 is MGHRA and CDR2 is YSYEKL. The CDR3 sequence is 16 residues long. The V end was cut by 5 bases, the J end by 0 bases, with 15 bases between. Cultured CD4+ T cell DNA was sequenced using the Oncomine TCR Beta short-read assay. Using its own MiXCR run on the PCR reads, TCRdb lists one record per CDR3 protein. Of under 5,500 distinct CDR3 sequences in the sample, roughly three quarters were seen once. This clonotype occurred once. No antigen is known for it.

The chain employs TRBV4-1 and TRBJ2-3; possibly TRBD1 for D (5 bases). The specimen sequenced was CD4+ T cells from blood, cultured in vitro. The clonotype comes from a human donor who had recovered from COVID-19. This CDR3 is CASSRQQASSTDTQYF. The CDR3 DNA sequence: TGCGCCAGCAGCAGACAGCAAGCGTCTAGCACAGATACGCAGTATTTT.